The 22 T cell receptor beta chains listed next were all sequenced from one sample in a study of T cells in Graves' hyperthyroidism and ophthalmopathy (dated by TCRdb to the late 2010s). Receptors were amplified or captured by multiplex PCR. The instrument was an Illumina HiSeq 2000. The TCR beta CDR3 regions were amplified from the RNA transcripts. The TCR CDR3 was subjected to a first round of RT-PCR using the HTBI primer set and the Qiagen OneStep RT-PCR kit. The public sequencing data were trimmed at Q25 with fastp and processed into clonotypes with MiXCR by TCRdb, which kept only in-frame beta chains. When rows share a CDR3 protein, they turn into one entry using the most common DNA and genes. The sample data list fewer than 650,000 distinct CDR3 sequences, and about 14% of these were observed just once. Of the sample, approximately 15% is held by the ten largest clones. The sample comprised blood. Every receptor here comes from a woman between 40 and 50 years old with Graves' hyperthyroidism.

This clonotype was counted at least ten times. This chain uses TRBV28 with TRBJ1-2; the D gene is possibly TRBD1 (6 bases). Deletions cut 3 bases from V and 5 bases from J, with 19 bases between. CDR1 and CDR2 (germline): MDHEN, SYDVKM. This CDR3 contains 16 residues. CDR3 in DNA: TGTGCCAGCAGTTTCGGGGGCGGGCCGGACCTATATGGCTACACCTTC. Translation: CASSFGGGPDLYGYTF.

This chain joins TRBV5-1 and TRBJ2-6, with 7 bases aligning to TRBD1. After removal of 3 bases from V and 0 bases from J, the junction contained 6 bases not matched to a gene. The CDR3 is 17 amino acids. Germline V gene data show CDR1 as SGHRS and CDR2 as YFSETQ. The DNA of the CDR3 is TGCGCCAGCAGCTCCCGGGACAGTCTCTCTGGGGCCAACGTCCTGACTTTC. This translates into CASSSRDSLSGANVLTF. The variable domain in full, completed from reference TRBV5-1 and TRBJ2-6, reads KAGVTQTPRYLIKTRGQQVTLSCSPISGHRSVSWYQQTPGQGLQFLFEYFSETQRNKGNFPGRFSGRQFSNSRSEMNVSTLELGDSALYLCASSSRDSLSGANVLTFGAGSRLTVL.

The chain links TRBV11-2 to TRBJ2-1; 11 positions agree with TRBD2. This CDR3 has 16 amino acids. In germline, CDR1 is SGHAT, CDR2 FQNNGV. J lost 8 bases, V lost 5 bases, and 11 bases had no gene match. CDR3 amino acids: CASSQLAGGQGYEQFF. In nucleotides, the CDR3 is TGTGCCAGCAGCCAGTTAGCGGGAGGGCAGGGATATGAGCAGTTCTTC.

This chain links TRBV6-1 with TRBJ2-7, with 10 positions matching TRBD2. Unmatched junction bases numbered 16, after V lost 6 bases and J lost 2 bases. Germline V gene sequence: CDR1 MNHNS, CDR2 SASEGT. There are 18 residues in the CDR3. The DNA for the CDR3 is TGTGCCAGCAGCGCCAGGACCTTACGAAGCGGGAGGGCCTACGAGCAGTACTTC. Residues: CASSARTLRSGRAYEQYF.

This clonotype has more than one count but fewer than ten. The chain carries TRBV3-1 and TRBJ2-4; 7 bases match TRBD2. The germline V gene has CDR1 LGHDT and CDR2 YNNKEL (reference sequence). J gave up 0 bases and V 0 bases, and 5 bases lay outside the gene matches. CDR3 size: 17 residues. This CDR3 reads CASSQDAGALAKNIQYF. In DNA form, the CDR3 reads TGTGCCAGCAGCCAAGATGCGGGAGCCCTAGCCAAAAACATTCAGTACTTC.

There are many counts of this clonotype. V is TRBV11-2 and J is TRBJ2-7; 8 bases are a match to TRBD1. CDR1 SGHAT and CDR2 FQNNGV come from the germline V gene. The CDR3 length is 13 residues. J gave up 0 bases and V 6 bases, and 1 base lay outside the gene matches. The CDR3 here is CASRDRVSYEQYF. The CDR3 nucleotides are TGTGCCAGCAGGGACAGGGTCTCCTACGAGCAGTACTTC. Full variable domain (rest looked up from reference TRBV11-2 and TRBJ2-7): EAGVAQSPRYKIIEKRQSVAFWCNPISGHATLYWYQQILGQGPKLLIQFQNNGVVDDSQLPKDRFSAERLKGVDSTLKIQPAKLEDSAVYLCASRDRVSYEQYFGPGTRLTVT.

This clonotype was recorded a few times. The gene calls are TRBV5-8 and TRBJ2-7; TRBD2 matches 8 bases. V lost 4 bases and J lost 0; bases outside the gene matches: 3. The V gene's germline CDR1 is SGHTS and CDR2 YDEGEE. CDR3 size: 14 residues. In nucleotides, the CDR3 is TGTGCCAGCAGCCCGGGGGGGCTCTCCTACGAGCAGTACTTC. Residues: CASSPGGLSYEQYF.

Concerning this clonotype itself: Germline and junction disagree at one end, which may indicate a read error. V usage is TRBV12-3 or TRBV12-4 and J usage is TRBJ1-3; D might be TRBD1 (6 bases). CDR3 length: 13 amino acids. In DNA form, the CDR3 reads TGTGCCAGCAGTCCGGACAGTGGAAACGCCATATATTTT. Translating it yields CASSPDSGNAIYF.

This clonotype was picked up a small number of times. The CDR3 coding sequence is TGCGCCAGCAGCCACAGGACAGGGGAACTTAACACTGAAGCTTTCTTT. Translation: CASSHRTGELNTEAFF. The rearrangement links TRBV4-1 to TRBJ1-1, with 9 bases aligning to TRBD1. The CDR3 contains 16 residues. Germline V lookup: CDR1 MGHRA, CDR2 YSYEKL. The V gene end was trimmed by 3 bases and the J gene end by 2 bases; junction bases not matched to a gene: 7.

In this sample, this clonotype turned up many times. The J gene is TRBJ2-7, the V gene TRBV2, with D unclear. V gave up 4 bases and J gave up 3 bases, with 10 bases separating them. The CDR3 covers 13 residues. CDR1 and CDR2 (germline): SNHLY, FYNNEI. CDR3 sequence: CASSVRTVYEQYF. The CDR3 DNA is TGTGCCAGCAGTGTCCGGACGGTCTACGAGCAGTACTTC.

The chain recombines TRBV4-1 with TRBJ1-2; D uncertain. Germline CDR1 and CDR2: MGHRA and YSYEKL. The CDR3 spans 14 residues. V was pared by 1 base and J by 5 bases, with 11 bases between. The CDR3 sequence: CASSQVVDRYGYTF. The CDR3 nucleotides are TGCGCCAGCAGCCAAGTCGTGGACCGATATGGCTACACCTTC.

The chain couples TRBV12-5 to TRBJ1-1; TRBD1 is a possible D gene (6 bases). Trimming shortened V by 0 bases and J by 4 bases, and 24 bases separated the two germline ends. The CDR3 length is 19 residues. Germline CDR1 reads LGHNT; CDR2 reads FRNRAP. The CDR3 DNA reads TGTGCTAGTGGTTTGGTACGGGGGGGGCCCCAAAGAGGAGGCACTGAAGCTTTCTTT. Translated, it gives CASGLVRGGPQRGGTEAFF.

The chain recombines TRBV5-1 with TRBJ1-4; 9 bases line up with TRBD1. CDR3 length: 14 residues. Germline lookup yields CDR1 SGHRS and CDR2 YFSETQ. V shed 5 bases, J shed 8 bases, and the junction held 7 bases outside the gene matches. CDR3 residues: CASSPGTGKEKLFF. The CDR3 DNA is TGCGCCAGCAGTCCCGGGACAGGGAAGGAAAAACTGTTTTTT.

This clonotype was seen ten or more times. The genes are TRBV18 and TRBJ2-5, with D perhaps assigned TRBD1 or TRBD2 (5 bases each). This CDR3 region has 15 residues. V lost 2 bases to trimming and J lost 5 bases, with 15 bases between them. Per the germline V gene, CDR1 is KGHSH and CDR2 is LQKENI. CDR3 in amino acids: CASSPRWERQETQYF. The CDR3 coding sequence is TGTGCCAGCTCACCAAGATGGGAGAGACAGGAGACCCAGTACTTC.

This clonotype was seen ten or more times. V and J are TRBV27 and TRBJ2-7; D is unresolved. The CDR3 is made up of 16 amino acids. Germline values: CDR1 MNHEY, CDR2 SMNVEV (reference sequence). With 6 bases removed from V and 2 bases from J, the gap between germline ends came to 20 bases. The CDR3 reads CASSPFPPTEAYEQYF. The CDR3 region has the DNA TGTGCCAGCAGCCCTTTTCCCCCTACAGAAGCCTACGAGCAGTACTTC.

This clonotype was picked up a small number of times. V is TRBV5-6 and J is TRBJ2-7; TRBD1 matches 7 bases. The CDR3 is made up of 15 amino acids. CDR1 is SGHDT, CDR2 YYEEEE, per germline. The V and J ends lost 4 bases and 1 base, in that order; junction bases with no gene match: 8. CDR3 bases: TGTGCCAGCAGCCCCCAGGGGGACAAATCCTACGAGCAGTACTTC. Its translation is CASSPQGDKSYEQYF.

In its sample, this clonotype was seen a few times. The CDR3 coding sequence is TGCAGTGCTAGGAGTGACAGGGGGTTCAATCAGCCCCAGCATTTT. Amino acid sequence: CSARSDRGFNQPQHF. The chain joins TRBV20-1 to TRBJ1-5; 9 nucleotides agree with TRBD1. Germline V lookup: CDR1 DFQATT, CDR2 SNEGSKA (reference sequence). Germline trimming cut 3 bases from V and 3 bases from J; bases unmatched to any gene: 6. The CDR3 length is 15 residues.

This clonotype was recorded at least ten times. The chain is built from TRBV5-6 and TRBJ2-1; 9 nucleotides line up with TRBD2. The CDR3 contains 14 residues. Germline assignment: CDR1 SGHDT and CDR2 YYEEEE. The V segment lost 5 bases and the J segment 7 bases; nucleotides outside the gene matches: 7. CDR3 loop: CASSRWTSVNEQFF. The CDR3 DNA reads TGTGCCAGCAGTCGATGGACTAGCGTGAATGAGCAGTTCTTC.

This clonotype was counted ten times or more. The gene calls are TRBV27 and TRBJ1-5; D is ambiguous. V lost 5 bases, J lost 3 bases, and 14 bases lay in between. CDR1 is MNHEY and CDR2 is SMNVEV in the germline V gene (reference sequence). The CDR3 covers 15 residues. The CDR3: CASSPRQQVNQPQHF. The CDR3 DNA is TGTGCCAGCAGTCCTAGGCAGCAGGTCAATCAGCCCCAGCATTTT.

V usage is TRBV11-2 and J usage is TRBJ2-7; 10 bases are shared with TRBD2. V shed 6 bases and J 2 bases; nucleotides not matched to a gene: 7. CDR3 length: 15 amino acids. Germline V lookup: CDR1 SGHAT, CDR2 FQNNGV. CDR3 bases: TGTGCCAGCAGTTACGGGACTAGCGAAACCTACGAGCAGTACTTC. Translation gives CASSYGTSETYEQYF.

Many counts were recorded for this clonotype. This chain connects TRBV28 to TRBJ1-2, with D possibly being TRBD1 (5 bases). The CDR3 length is 13 residues. Germline V gene lookup returns CDR1 MDHEN and CDR2 SYDVKM. The germline V and J ends were trimmed by 4 bases and 6 bases, with 12 bases remaining between them. The CDR3 bases are TGTGCCAGCAGTTGGGACCCGGGGGATGGCTACACCTTC. Amino acids: CASSWDPGDGYTF.

This clonotype was seen repeatedly, ten times or more. The chain couples TRBV28 to TRBJ2-1; 10 positions match TRBD2. Trimming at V came to 3 bases and at J to 4 bases, leaving 12 bases not matched to a gene. CDR1 is MDHEN and CDR2 is SYDVKM in the germline V gene. CDR3 length equals 18 residues. CDR3 amino acids: CASSFLGASGGGYNEQFF. The CDR3 bases are TGTGCCAGCAGTTTCCTCGGGGCTAGCGGGGGTGGGTACAATGAGCAGTTCTTC.